The clone carrying this T cell receptor beta chain was counted once. Per the study methods: Estimation of nucleated cell counts relied on the amplification of reference gene primers. Clones were sequenced by immunoSEQ multiplex PCR, and TCRdb holds only the in-frame ones, with some missing. Clonal size and the V and J genes are those of that table, whereas D and trimming came from the DNA. The data contain about 230,000 clones, under 90% of them seen just once; the ten biggest clones take up roughly 11%. The germline V gene encodes CDR1 SGHVS and CDR2 FQNEAQ. Trimming at V came to 5 bases and at J to 6 bases, leaving 9 bases not matched to a gene. This CDR3 comprises 17 residues. The sample is drawn from a study of blood T cell repertoires in COVID-19. Study background: COVID-19 samples from acute and convalescent phases originated in the United States, Italy and Spain. T cells, B-cell-depleted T cells, or PBMCs provided the cDNA or gDNA that served as material.

Patients from Seattle were sampled longitudinally, starting during active infection. This sequence joins TRBV7-8 and TRBJ2-3; 15 bases match TRBD2. Sequencing was performed on peripheral blood. The receptor comes from a man aged 50-60 years with COVID-19, enrolled during active disease. CDR3 sequence: CASSHPRTSGRADTQYF. In DNA form, the CDR3 reads TGTGCCAGCAGCCACCCTCGGACTAGCGGGAGGGCCGATACGCAGTATTTT.